The 20 T cell receptor beta chains reported below all come from one sample, sequenced in a study of blood T cell repertoires in COVID-19. Method: immunoSEQ multiplex PCR; TCRdb's copy keeps in-frame clones and lacks some. The table records over 200,000 clones, 70% to 85% of them present only once. Input material: PBMCs or T cells enriched from blood (not recorded which). The receptors derive from a man aged 40-55 years who had recovered from COVID-19.

The chain is built from TRBV11-3 and TRBJ2-1, with D maybe TRBD2 (6 bases). The CDR3 runs 14 residues. V lost 5 bases and J lost 6, with 14 bases in between. Germline assignment: CDR1 SGHNT and CDR2 YENEEA. CDR3 in DNA: TGTGCCAGCAGCCCGTACGGGAGTTCCAATGAGCAGTTCTTC. Its protein product is CASSPYGSSNEQFF.

The CDR3 region is CASGDRGPIHTQYF. CDR3 in DNA: TGTGCCAGTGGAGACAGGGGCCCTATTCATACGCAGTATTTT. The chain joins TRBV19 to TRBJ2-3, with 8 positions matching TRBD1. The CDR3 extends over 14 amino acids. V dropped 8 bases and J dropped 7; count of bases not matched to a gene: 11. Germline CDR1 and CDR2: LNHDA and SQIVND (reference sequence).

J is TRBJ2-7 and V is TRBV6-6; maybe TRBD1 (6 bases). The germline V gene encodes CDR1 MNHNY and CDR2 SVGAGI (reference sequence). Between the trimmed V and J ends, which lost 2 bases and 13 bases, there was a span of 21 bases. The CDR3 consists of 14 residues. CDR3 region: CASSYGTNLGRSYF. The CDR3 bases are TGTGCCAGCAGTTACGGGACAAATCTGGGCCGTAGCTACTTC.

This clone occurred once. Here the CDR3 reads CATSRTSGSLYEQYF. In DNA, the CDR3 is TGTGCCACCAGCAGGACTAGCGGGAGTCTCTACGAGCAGTACTTC. The rearrangement joins TRBV15 to TRBJ2-7, with TRBD2 matching 12 bases. CDR1 and CDR2 (germline): LNHNV, YYDKDF (reference sequence). V trimming: 3 bases; J trimming: 3 bases; junction bases outside the gene matches: 3. The CDR3 runs 15 residues.

The chain links TRBV29-1 to TRBJ2-2, with 9 bases matching TRBD2. Germline V gives CDR1 SQVTM, CDR2 ANQGSEA. The CDR3 has 14 residues. V lost 6 bases, J lost 6 bases, and 8 bases stayed unmatched. The CDR3 reads CSVEREARAGELFF. CDR3 in DNA: TGCAGCGTGGAGCGGGAGGCGAGGGCCGGGGAGCTGTTTTTT.

The chain has TRBV5-1 and TRBJ1-2, with 9 bases lining up with TRBD1. The germline CDR1 and CDR2 sequences are SGHRS and YFSETQ. V was pared by 3 bases and J by 7 bases, with 7 bases of the junction left unmatched. The CDR3 runs to 14 residues. As DNA, the CDR3 is TGCGCCAGCAGCTCTCGGACAGGGGAGGGTGGCTACACCTTC. Translating it yields CASSSRTGEGGYTF. Full variable domain (rest looked up from reference TRBV5-1 and TRBJ1-2): KAGVTQTPRYLIKTRGQQVTLSCSPISGHRSVSWYQQTPGQGLQFLFEYFSETQRNKGNFPGRFSGRQFSNSRSEMNVSTLELGDSALYLCASSSRTGEGGYTFGSGTRLTVV.

With regard to this clone: This sample also contains other DNA sequences that code for the same CDR3. The genes are TRBV7-9 and TRBJ2-7, with D hard to call. Germline V gives CDR1 SEHNR, CDR2 FQNEAQ (reference sequence). The germline V and J ends were trimmed by 2 bases and 4 bases, with 6 bases remaining between them. This CDR3 spans 12 amino acids. The CDR3 bases are TGTGCCAGCAGCTTAAGAGGTTACGAGCAGTACTTC. This translates into CASSLRGYEQYF.

The J gene is TRBJ2-3, the V gene TRBV9, with D tentatively TRBD2 (5 bases). Germline V gene data show CDR1 as SGDLS and CDR2 as YYNGEE. The CDR3 has 15 amino acids. V was clipped by 3 bases and J by 1 base, with 12 bases between them. Written as DNA, the CDR3 is TGTGCCAGCAGCGAGACTCTCGGGGGCACAGATACGCAGTATTTT. This translates into CASSETLGGTDTQYF.

The chain carries TRBV19 and TRBJ2-5; D perhaps matches TRBD1 (6 bases). V lost 6 bases to trimming and J lost 1 base, with 15 bases between them. Germline CDR1 is LNHDA and CDR2 is SQIVND (reference sequence). The CDR3 is 15 residues long. As DNA, the CDR3 is TGTGCCAGTAGAAACTCGGGACACCCCCAAGAGACCCAGTACTTC. Its protein product is CASRNSGHPQETQYF.

The rearrangement joins TRBV5-1 to TRBJ2-2; no definite D call. This CDR3 is built from 14 residues. V lost 7 bases, J lost 3 bases, and 13 bases lay in between. The germline V gene encodes CDR1 SGHRS and CDR2 YFSETQ. CDR3: CASYPDTYTGELFF. CDR3 nucleotides: TGCGCCAGCTACCCTGACACCTACACCGGGGAGCTGTTTTTT.

In its sample, this clone was seen once. This chain connects TRBV6-6 to TRBJ1-5, with TRBD1 matching over 7 bases. Germline V gene data show CDR1 as MNHNY and CDR2 as SVGAGI (reference sequence). V gave up 5 bases and J gave up 6 bases; unmatched junction bases: 4. This CDR3 comprises 13 residues. This chain's CDR3 is CASSQGVRQPQHF. The CDR3 coding sequence is TGTGCCAGCAGTCAGGGGGTACGTCAGCCCCAGCATTTT.

This clone came up a few times. The J gene is TRBJ1-6, the V gene TRBV30; 9 bases map to TRBD1. The CDR3 length is 18 residues. Germline lookup yields CDR1 GTSNPN and CDR2 SVGIG (reference sequence). V lost 5 bases to trimming and J lost 6 bases; unmatched junction nucleotides: 17. CDR3 in amino acids: CAWGRSPSGTGPNSPLHF. The CDR3 nucleotides read TGTGCCTGGGGACGCTCGCCATCCGGGACAGGGCCTAATTCACCCCTCCACTTT.

This clone came up once. This chain links TRBV3-1 (or the pseudogene TRBV3-2) with TRBJ2-5, with D possibly matching TRBD2 (5 bases). There are 15 residues in the CDR3. Trimming took off 0 bases at V and 5 bases at J, with 13 bases between the two ends. Per the germline V gene, CDR1 is LGHDT and CDR2 is YNNKEL (reference sequence). CDR3 protein: CASSQERVAYETQYF. For the CDR3, the DNA is TGTGCCAGCAGCCAAGAGAGGGTAGCCTACGAGACCCAGTACTTC.

This clone was detected a few times. This rearrangement joins TRBV6-2 or TRBV6-3 to TRBJ1-2, with 7 bases that match TRBD1. With V trimmed by 0 bases and J by 4 bases, 5 bases remained unmatched. From germline, CDR1 is MNHEY and CDR2 SVGEGT. The CDR3 is 15 amino acids. CDR3 sequence: CASSYSAGQSYGYTF. The CDR3 DNA follows: TGTGCCAGCAGTTACTCCGCGGGACAGAGCTATGGCTACACCTTC.

This clone has a single count. The V gene is TRBV19, the J gene TRBJ1-2; D is possibly TRBD1 (6 bases). The V end was cut by 3 bases, the J end by 1 base, with 9 bases between. Per germline, CDR1 LNHDA and CDR2 SQIVND (reference sequence). The CDR3 is made up of 14 amino acids. CDR3 region: CASSMGQFNYGYTF. CDR3 nucleotide sequence: TGTGCCAGTAGTATGGGACAATTTAACTATGGCTACACCTTC.

The genes are TRBV5-1 and TRBJ1-2, with D unresolved. The V and J ends lost 4 bases and 8 bases respectively, with 12 bases between them. The CDR3 is 12 residues long. Germline CDR1 reads SGHRS; CDR2 reads YFSETQ. The CDR3 is CASSPDGGGYTF. Written as DNA, the CDR3 is TGCGCCAGCAGCCCCGACGGCGGGGGCTACACCTTC. The full variable domain, in which reference TRBV5-1 and TRBJ1-2 provide the parts outside the CDR3, is KAGVTQTPRYLIKTRGQQVTLSCSPISGHRSVSWYQQTPGQGLQFLFEYFSETQRNKGNFPGRFSGRQFSNSRSEMNVSTLELGDSALYLCASSPDGGGYTFGSGTRLTVV.

This rearrangement joins TRBV4-1 to TRBJ2-5; TRBD2 matches 8 bases. This CDR3 spans 15 amino acids. CDR1 is MGHRA, CDR2 YSYEKL, per germline. With 4 bases clipped from V and 2 bases from J, the junction kept 6 bases outside the gene matches. The CDR3 is CASSRQTSAQETQYF. The CDR3 DNA reads as TGCGCCAGCAGCCGACAGACTAGCGCTCAAGAGACCCAGTACTTC.

This chain joins TRBV5-4 and TRBJ2-3; no firm D call. Trimming cost V 4 bases and J 2 bases, with 14 bases left between them. The CDR3 extends over 15 amino acids. From germline, CDR1 is SGHNT and CDR2 YYREEE (reference sequence). CDR3 sequence (DNA): TGTGCCAGCAGCCGGGTGGGTCACGACACAGATACGCAGTATTTT. Protein product: CASSRVGHDTDTQYF.

The J gene is TRBJ2-2, the V gene TRBV27; TRBD2 matches 8 bases. Germline lookup yields CDR1 MNHEY and CDR2 SMNVEV (reference sequence). CDR3 length: 16 residues. V lost 6 bases to trimming and J lost 4 bases; unmatched junction nucleotides: 10. The CDR3 sequence is CASSLGLAGVTGELFF. CDR3 bases: TGTGCCAGCAGCCTAGGGCTAGCGGGTGTCACCGGGGAGCTGTTTTTT.

The rearrangement joins TRBV10-3 to TRBJ1-1; TRBD1 is a possible D gene (5 bases). The CDR3 runs 11 residues. The V end lost 8 bases, the J end lost 10 bases, and 14 bases lay between the germline ends. CDR1 is ENHRY, CDR2 SYGVKD, per germline. The CDR3 sequence: CAIAQGTLAFF. Written as DNA, the CDR3 is TGTGCCATCGCCCAAGGGACTTTAGCTTTCTTT.